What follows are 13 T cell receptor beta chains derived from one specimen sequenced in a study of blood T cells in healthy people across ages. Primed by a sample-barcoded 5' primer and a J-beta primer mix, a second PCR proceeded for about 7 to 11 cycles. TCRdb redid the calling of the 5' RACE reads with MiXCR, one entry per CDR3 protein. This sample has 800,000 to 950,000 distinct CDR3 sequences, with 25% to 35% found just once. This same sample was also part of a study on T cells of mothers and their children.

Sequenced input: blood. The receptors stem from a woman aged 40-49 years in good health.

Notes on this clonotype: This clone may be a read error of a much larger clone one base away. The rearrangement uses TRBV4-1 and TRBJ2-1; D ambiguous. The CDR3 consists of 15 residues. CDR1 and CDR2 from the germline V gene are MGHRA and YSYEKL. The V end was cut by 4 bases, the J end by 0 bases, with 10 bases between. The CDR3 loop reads CASSPQIASYNEQFF. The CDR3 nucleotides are TGCGCCAGCAGCCCTCAAATAGCCTCCTACAATGAGCAGTTCTTC.

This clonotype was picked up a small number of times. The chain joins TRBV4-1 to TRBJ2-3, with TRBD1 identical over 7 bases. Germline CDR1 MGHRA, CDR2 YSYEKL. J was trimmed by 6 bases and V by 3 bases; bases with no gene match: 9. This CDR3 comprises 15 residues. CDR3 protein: CASSHLGGLMDTQYF. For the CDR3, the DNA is TGCGCCAGCAGCCATTTAGGGGGCCTCATGGATACGCAGTATTTT.

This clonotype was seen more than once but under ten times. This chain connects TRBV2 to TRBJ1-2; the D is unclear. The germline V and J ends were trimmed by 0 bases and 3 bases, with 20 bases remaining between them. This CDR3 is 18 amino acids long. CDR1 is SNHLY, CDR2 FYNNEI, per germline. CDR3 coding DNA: TGTGCCAGCAGTGAAGCGCTTGTCACCACACGGATCGACTATGGCTACACCTTC. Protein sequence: CASSEALVTTRIDYGYTF.

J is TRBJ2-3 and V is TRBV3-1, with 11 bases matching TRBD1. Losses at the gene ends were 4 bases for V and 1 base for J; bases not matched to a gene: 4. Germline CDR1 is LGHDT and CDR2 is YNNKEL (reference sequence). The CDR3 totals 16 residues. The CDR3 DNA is TGTGCCAGCAGCCTCAGGACAGGGGGCGGCACAGATACGCAGTATTTT. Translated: CASSLRTGGGTDTQYF.

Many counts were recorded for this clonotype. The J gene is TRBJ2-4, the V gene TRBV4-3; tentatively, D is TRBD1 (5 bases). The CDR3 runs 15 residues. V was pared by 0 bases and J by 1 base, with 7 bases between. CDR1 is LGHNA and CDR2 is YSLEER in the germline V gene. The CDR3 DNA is TGCGCCAGCAGCCAAGACAGGGTCGCCAAAAACATTCAGTACTTC. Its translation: CASSQDRVAKNIQYF.

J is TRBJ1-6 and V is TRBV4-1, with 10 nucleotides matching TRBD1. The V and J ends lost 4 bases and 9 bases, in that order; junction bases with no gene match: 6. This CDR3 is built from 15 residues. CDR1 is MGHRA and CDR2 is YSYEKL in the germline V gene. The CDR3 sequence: CASSPAGQGSSPLHF. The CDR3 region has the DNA TGCGCCAGCAGCCCAGCGGGACAGGGGAGTTCACCCCTCCACTTT.

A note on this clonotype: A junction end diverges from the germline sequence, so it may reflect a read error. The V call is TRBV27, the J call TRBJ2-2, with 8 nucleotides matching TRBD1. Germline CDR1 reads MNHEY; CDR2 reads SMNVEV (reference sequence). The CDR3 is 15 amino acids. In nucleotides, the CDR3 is TGTGCCAGCAGTTTAGGACAGGGTTATTCCGGGAAGCTGTTTTTT. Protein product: CASSLGQGYSGKLFF.

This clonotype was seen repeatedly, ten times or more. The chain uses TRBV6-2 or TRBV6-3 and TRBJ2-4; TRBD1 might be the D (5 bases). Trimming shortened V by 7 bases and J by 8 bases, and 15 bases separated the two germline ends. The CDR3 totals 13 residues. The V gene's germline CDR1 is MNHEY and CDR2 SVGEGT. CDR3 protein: CASTLTTVDIQYF. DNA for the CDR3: TGTGCCAGCACTCTGACGACAGTCGACATTCAGTACTTC.

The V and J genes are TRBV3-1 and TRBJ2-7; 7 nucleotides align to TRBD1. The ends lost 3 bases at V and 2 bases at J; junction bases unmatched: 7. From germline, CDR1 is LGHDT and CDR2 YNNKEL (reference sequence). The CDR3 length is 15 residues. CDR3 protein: CASSQAGTATYEQYF. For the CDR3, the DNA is TGTGCCAGCAGCCAGGCCGGGACAGCAACCTACGAGCAGTACTTC.

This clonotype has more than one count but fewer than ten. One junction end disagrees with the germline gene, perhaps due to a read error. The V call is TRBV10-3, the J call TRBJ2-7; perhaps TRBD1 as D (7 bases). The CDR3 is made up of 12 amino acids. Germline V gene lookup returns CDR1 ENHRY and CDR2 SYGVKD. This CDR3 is CVIRGDTYEQYF. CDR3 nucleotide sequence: TGTGTCATCAGGGGGGATACCTACGAGCAGTACTTC.

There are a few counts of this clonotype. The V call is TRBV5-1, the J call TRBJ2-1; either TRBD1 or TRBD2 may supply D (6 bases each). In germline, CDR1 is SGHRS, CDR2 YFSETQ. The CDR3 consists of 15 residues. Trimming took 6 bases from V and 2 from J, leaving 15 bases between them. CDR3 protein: CASTLGGGAYNEQFF. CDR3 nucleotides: TGCGCCAGCACCCTAGGAGGGGGAGCCTACAATGAGCAGTTCTTC.

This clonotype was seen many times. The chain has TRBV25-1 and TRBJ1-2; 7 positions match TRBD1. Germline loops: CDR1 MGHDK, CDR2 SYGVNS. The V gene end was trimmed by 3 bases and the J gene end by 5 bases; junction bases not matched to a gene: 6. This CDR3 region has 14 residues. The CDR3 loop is CASSDSGQIYGYTF. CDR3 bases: TGTGCCAGCAGTGACTCGGGACAGATTTATGGCTACACCTTC.

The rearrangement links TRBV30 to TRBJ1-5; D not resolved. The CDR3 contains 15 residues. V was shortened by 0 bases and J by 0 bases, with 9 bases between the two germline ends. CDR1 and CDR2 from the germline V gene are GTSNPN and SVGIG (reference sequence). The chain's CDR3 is CAWSVGGSSNQPQHF. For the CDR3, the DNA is TGTGCCTGGAGTGTAGGCGGTTCTAGCAATCAGCCCCAGCATTTT.